Sequencing of this T cell receptor (beta chain) was carried out in a study of tumor and adjacent non-tumor tissue in lung cancer. Points on this clonotype: What it binds is unknown. The junction and the germline gene differ at one end; a read error may be behind it.

The library came from three nested PCR rounds adapted from ARM-PCR protocols. TCRdb passed the multiplex PCR reads through MiXCR, listing each CDR3 protein once. The repertoire includes 84,000 or so distinct CDR3 sequences, around 59% of them detected once, and roughly 14% sits in the top ten. Study-level findings and limits: Normal lung showed higher cumulative top 100 clone frequency than tumor.

The CDR3 length is 12 residues. Germline loops: CDR1 SQVTM, CDR2 ANQGSEA. No cell sorting was done before RNA was extracted from the tissue. This chain uses TRBV29-1 with TRBJ2-7; the D call may be TRBD1 or TRBD2 (5 bases each). This clonotype was sampled from a man aged 65-85 years with non-small cell lung cancer. Specimen: lung tumor tissue. The CDR3 region is CATGWPWGEEYF. The CDR3 DNA reads TGCGCTACGGGATGGCCATGGGGCGAGGAGTACTTC.